Listed below are T cell receptor beta chains from one sample, sequenced in a study of blood T cell repertoires in COVID-19. Sequencing was performed with immunoSEQ multiplex PCR; in TCRdb, only in-frame clones are kept and a portion is missing. The table has some 260,000 clones, 85% to 90% seen once. Sequencing was done on a sample of peripheral blood. The source is a middle-aged woman who had recovered from COVID-19. The CDR3 runs from the conserved cysteine through the conserved F or W. The D gene is left open where the match is weak. Not all rows give a size; the values are once, few, many and, for expanded clones, a class.

j_call,clone_size,v_call,d_call,cdr3_aa,cdr3_nt
TRBJ1-5,-,TRBV5-6,-,CASSLGGPGQPQHF,TGTGCCAGCAGCTTGGGGGGGCCCGGGCAGCCCCAGCATTTT
TRBJ2-3,-,TRBV5-4,TRBD2,CASSPRGLAGVDTQYF,TGTGCCAGCAGCCCCCGAGGGCTAGCGGGAGTTGATACGCAGTATTTT
TRBJ2-2,-,TRBV7-2,-,CASSLDSTNTGELFF,TGTGCCAGCAGCTTAGACAGTACGAACACCGGGGAGCTGTTTTTT
TRBJ1-3,-,TRBV28,TRBD1,CASSPDRPSGNTIYF,TGTGCCAGCAGCCCGGACAGGCCCTCTGGAAACACCATATATTTT
TRBJ2-1,-,TRBV28,TRBD1,CASSFGTGGINEQFF,TGTGCCAGCAGTTTTGGGACAGGGGGCATCAATGAGCAGTTCTTC
TRBJ2-3,-,TRBV12-3/TRBV12-4,-,CASAGLADTQYF,TGTGCCAGCGCTGGTCTAGCGGATACGCAGTATTTT
TRBJ1-2,-,TRBV9,-,CASSPHPRGGNYGYTF,TGTGCCAGCAGCCCCCACCCGCGGGGGGGGAACTATGGCTACACCTTC
TRBJ2-5,-,TRBV3-1/TRBV3-2,-,CASSPRGTGAQYF,TGTGCCAGCAGCCCCCGGGGGACCGGGGCCCAGTACTTC
TRBJ1-3,-,TRBV7-2,-,CASSSRDTHNTGGNTIYF,TGTGCCAGCAGCTCCCGGGACACCCACAACACCGGGGGAAACACCATATATTTT
TRBJ2-2,-,TRBV19,TRBD2,CASQRGTGELFF,TGTGCCAGCCAGCGGGGCACCGGGGAGCTGTTTTTT
TRBJ2-1,-,TRBV7-9,TRBD2,CASSPMAGLAGYNEQFF,TGTGCCAGCAGCCCCATGGCGGGACTAGCGGGCTACAATGAGCAGTTCTTC
TRBJ1-4,-,TRBV12-3/TRBV12-4,-,CASRANEKLFF,TGTGCCAGTCGCGCTAATGAAAAACTGTTTTTT
TRBJ1-5,-,TRBV10-3,-,CAISGGKDSGNQPQHF,TGTGCCATCAGTGGGGGCAAGGACAGTGGCAATCAGCCCCAGCATTTT
TRBJ2-1,-,TRBV11-2,TRBD2,CASSPHSGGGEQFF,TGTGCCAGCAGCCCCCACTCGGGAGGTGGTGAGCAGTTCTTC
TRBJ2-1,-,TRBV5-1,TRBD2,CASSTSGRGNEQFF,TGCGCCAGCAGCACTAGCGGGAGGGGGAATGAGCAGTTCTTC
TRBJ2-5,-,TRBV19,-,CASRNFGGLEETQYF,TGTGCCAGTAGGAACTTTGGGGGGTTGGAAGAGACCCAGTACTTC
TRBJ1-1,-,TRBV6-2/TRBV6-3,-,CASSPNPTGNTEAFF,TGTGCCAGCAGTCCCAACCCGACAGGGAACACTGAAGCTTTCTTT
TRBJ2-7,-,TRBV21-1,-,CASSNFPGTYEQYF,TGTGCCAGCAGCAACTTTCCAGGAACCTACGAGCAGTACTTC
TRBJ1-1,-,TRBV5-5,-,CASSSLSNTEAFF,TGTGCCAGCAGCTCCTTGTCGAACACTGAAGCTTTCTTT
TRBJ2-2,-,TRBV9,TRBD1,CASSPRDRGNTGELFF,TGTGCCAGCAGCCCCCGGGACAGGGGGAACACCGGGGAGCTGTTTTTT
TRBJ2-2,-,TRBV18,-,CASSPGGRTGELFF,TGTGCCAGCTCACCAGGGGGCAGGACCGGGGAGCTGTTTTTT
TRBJ1-2,-,TRBV7-9,TRBD1,CASQGAGGYYGYTF,TGTGCCAGCCAAGGGGCAGGGGGGTACTATGGCTACACCTTC
TRBJ1-2,-,TRBV5-1,TRBD1,CASSENRGLGGYTF,TGCGCCAGCAGCGAGAACAGGGGGCTGGGTGGCTACACCTTC
TRBJ2-3,-,TRBV5-1,-,CASSPGQSTDTQYF,TGCGCCAGCAGCCCCGGACAAAGCACAGATACGCAGTATTTT
TRBJ2-3,once,TRBV5-5,TRBD2,CASSLAGGPVDTQYF,TGTGCCAGCAGCCTGGCGGGAGGCCCAGTGGATACGCAGTATTTT
TRBJ2-1,-,TRBV6-2/TRBV6-3,TRBD2,CASSYGTRRGGEQFF,TGTGCCAGCAGTTACGGAACTCGTCGGGGGGGTGAGCAGTTCTTC
TRBJ1-2,once,TRBV19,-,CASKGRRYGYTF,TGTGCCAGTAAAGGCAGGAGGTATGGCTACACCTTC
TRBJ2-1,-,TRBV27,TRBD2,CASSSVGGEQFF,TGTGCCAGCAGTTCAGTCGGGGGGGAGCAGTTCTTC
TRBJ2-7,-,TRBV27,TRBD2,CATRALGGLAIYEQYF,TGTGCCACCAGAGCCCTTGGGGGACTAGCTATCTACGAGCAGTACTTC
TRBJ2-3,-,TRBV29-1,-,CSVGGVRTDTQYF,TGCAGCGTTGGGGGAGTCAGGACAGATACGCAGTATTTT
TRBJ2-1,once,TRBV5-4,TRBD1,CASSRTGNNEQFF,TGTGCCAGCAGCAGGACAGGTAACAATGAGCAGTTCTTC
TRBJ2-1,once,TRBV29-1,TRBD2,CSRGAAGDYNEQFF,TGCAGCCGGGGGGCAGCGGGGGACTACAATGAGCAGTTCTTC
TRBJ2-1,-,TRBV7-2,TRBD2,CASSLGGLAGFNEQFF,TGTGCCAGCAGCTTAGGGGGACTAGCGGGGTTCAATGAGCAGTTCTTC
TRBJ2-3,-,TRBV7-6,-,CASSRRDSATDTQYF,TGTGCCAGCAGCCGACGGGACTCGGCGACAGATACGCAGTATTTT
TRBJ1-1,-,TRBV11-3,-,CASSLDRDTEAFF,TGTGCCAGCAGCTTAGATCGGGACACTGAAGCTTTCTTT
TRBJ1-4,-,TRBV14,-,CASSPFVRTNEKLFF,TGTGCCAGCAGCCCCTTTGTGCGAACTAATGAAAAACTGTTTTTT